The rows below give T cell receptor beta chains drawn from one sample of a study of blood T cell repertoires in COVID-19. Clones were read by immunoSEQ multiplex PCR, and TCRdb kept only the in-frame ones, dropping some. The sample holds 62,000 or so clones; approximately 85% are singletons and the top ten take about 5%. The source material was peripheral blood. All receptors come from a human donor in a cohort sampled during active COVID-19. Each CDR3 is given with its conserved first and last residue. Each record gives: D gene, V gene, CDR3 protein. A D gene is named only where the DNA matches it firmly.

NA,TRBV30,CAWSPGGAGEKLFF
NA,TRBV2,CASSVLRTMGSGANVLTF
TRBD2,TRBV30,CAWSAGTSISTDTQYF
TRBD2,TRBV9,CASSSLGLAGTYNEQFF
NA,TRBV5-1,CASSPPGQLVGNEQFF
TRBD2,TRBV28,CASRSGLAGGYPYNEQFF
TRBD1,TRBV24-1,CATSDSRGPTQETQYF
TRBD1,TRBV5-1,CASSPGTGEQPQHF
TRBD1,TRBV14,CASRKTGFEQFF
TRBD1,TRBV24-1,CATSDSRTGRQPQHF
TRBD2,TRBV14,CASSQTSGRETQYF
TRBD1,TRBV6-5,CASRETGTNYGYTF
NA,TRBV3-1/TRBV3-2,CASSRGGLGAYEQYF
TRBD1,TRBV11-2,CASSYSTGNYEQYF
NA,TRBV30,CAWSIVAGAQNIQYF
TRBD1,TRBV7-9,CASSLVAAGGGEQYF
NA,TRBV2,CASSDPRVLKLFF
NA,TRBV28,CASSSPTAGSGTDTQYF
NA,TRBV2,CASGGSRVNTEAFF
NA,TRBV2,CASSEASTNQPQHF
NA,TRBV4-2,CASSRPSDRNTEAFF
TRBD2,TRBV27,CASSSLLLAGQYGGELFF
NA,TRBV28,CASSLSDRYEQYF
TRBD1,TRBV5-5,CASSLGQGHTDTQYF
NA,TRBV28,CASSSRGPNAGELFF
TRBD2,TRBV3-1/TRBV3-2,CASSTGTSRVEQYF
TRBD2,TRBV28,CASSLSGRTSGSLHYCNEQFF
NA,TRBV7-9,CASSSVYEELFF
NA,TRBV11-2,CASSLVGLEQYF
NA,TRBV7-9,CASSPDNRQYF
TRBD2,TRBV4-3,CASSQDVSGETQYF
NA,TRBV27,CASSLSREGGTEAFF
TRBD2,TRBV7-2,CASSRTLAGRTHTDTQYF
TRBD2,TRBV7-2,CASSLRTRHEQYF
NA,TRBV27,CASSFREGGNQPQHF
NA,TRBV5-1,CASSSGQSGNTIYF
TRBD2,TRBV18,CASSRTSGSVTETQYF
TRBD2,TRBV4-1,CASSPGLAVSYEQYF
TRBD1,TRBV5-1,CASSLPGQSYEQYF
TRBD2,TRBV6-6,CASSRSGTSYDEQFF
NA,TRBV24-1,CATSDPGTPVGELFF
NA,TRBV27,CASSLREQNIQYF
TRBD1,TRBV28,CAGGQGIDTGELFF
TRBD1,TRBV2,CASSWDSLYSGNTIYF
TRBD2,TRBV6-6,CASSPGGLGELFF
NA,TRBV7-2,CASSFGRYSNQPQHF
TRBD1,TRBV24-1,CATSDGTGTHQPQHF
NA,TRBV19,CASSESRYKNIQYF
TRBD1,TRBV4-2,CASSQETRDRGPLGANVLTF
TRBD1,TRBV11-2,CASSLGGTVAGQPQHF